The text below deals with one T cell receptor beta chain. Generated by immunoSEQ multiplex PCR, the TCRdb table keeps only in-frame clones and is missing some. The data contain some 250,000 clones, around 84% of them seen just once; the ten biggest clones take up about 7.1%. This specimen comes from a study of blood T cell repertoires in COVID-19. V lost 1 base and J lost 7; bases outside the gene matches: 10. The CDR3 covers 16 residues. Germline V gene lookup returns CDR1 MGHDK and CDR2 SYGVNS. The receptor was isolated from a woman in her seventies with active or convalescent COVID-19. What was sequenced was peripheral blood. J is TRBJ1-3 and V is TRBV25-1; 7 bases are a match to TRBD1. In nucleotides, the CDR3 is TGTGCCAGCAGTGAATTTGCAGGGGGAATGGGGAACACCATATATTTT. This gives the protein CASSEFAGGMGNTIYF.